These T cell receptor beta chains were read from a single sample in a study of blood T cell repertoires in COVID-19. The protocol was immunoSEQ multiplex PCR, while the TCRdb copy is restricted to in-frame clones and leaves out a portion. The table has about 140,000 clones, over 65% seen once. Sequenced input: PBMCs or T cells enriched from blood (not recorded which). These receptors came from a woman aged 50 to 65 who had recovered from COVID-19. The CDR3 runs from the conserved cysteine through the conserved F or W. The D gene is left open where the match is weak. Size is omitted from some rows. Given values are once, few, many or a class for expanded clones.

d_gene	abundance	v_gene	j_gene	CDR3aa	CDR3nt
.	.	TRBV5-1	TRBJ1-1	CASSPDGQMNTEAFF	TGCGCCAGCAGCCCGGATGGACAGATGAACACTGAAGCTTTCTTT
.	.	TRBV4-1	TRBJ1-2	CASSQVYREGYGYTF	TGCGCCAGCAGCCAAGTATACAGGGAGGGCTATGGCTACACCTTC
TRBD1	.	TRBV7-3	TRBJ1-5	CASSLTGEDQPQHF	TGTGCCAGCAGCTTGACAGGGGAAGACCAGCCCCAGCATTTT
.	.	TRBV10-2	TRBJ1-3	CASSETRATGNTIYF	TGCGCCAGCAGTGAGACAAGAGCGACGGGAAACACCATATATTTT
.	.	TRBV5-6	TRBJ2-7	CASSLDSGYEQYF	TGTGCCAGCAGCCTGGACTCCGGCTACGAGCAGTACTTC
.	.	TRBV14	TRBJ1-1	CASSQDRNTEAFF	TGTGCCAGCAGCCAAGATCGGAACACTGAAGCTTTCTTT
.	.	TRBV30	TRBJ1-1	CAWSVSNRENTEAFF	TGTGCCTGGAGTGTATCCAACAGGGAGAACACTGAAGCTTTCTTT
.	.	TRBV9	TRBJ2-2	CASTKRVGHGELFF	TGTGCCAGCACCAAGAGGGTCGGGCACGGGGAGCTGTTTTTT
.	.	TRBV29-1	TRBJ1-1	CSVDDPRQPLPEAFF	TGCAGCGTTGACGACCCCCGACAGCCCTTGCCTGAAGCTTTCTTT
.	.	TRBV28	TRBJ1-3	CASIKGGANPSGNTIYF	TGTGCCAGCATCAAAGGGGGAGCCAATCCATCTGGAAACACCATATATTTT
.	.	TRBV29-1	TRBJ1-1	CSSKQMNTEAFF	TGCAGTAGCAAACAAATGAACACTGAAGCTTTCTTT
.	.	TRBV27	TRBJ1-6	CASRTGYRSPLHF	TGTGCCAGCAGAACAGGGTACCGATCACCCCTCCACTTT
TRBD1	once	TRBV2	TRBJ1-5	CASRDRGNQPQHF	TGTGCCAGCAGAGACAGGGGGAATCAGCCCCAGCATTTT
.	.	TRBV7-9	TRBJ1-1	CASSLANGVNTEAFF	TGTGCCAGCAGCTTAGCGAACGGGGTGAACACTGAAGCTTTCTTT
.	.	TRBV4-1	TRBJ1-6	CASSQVFQGSSYNSPLHF	TGCGCCAGCAGCCAAGTCTTCCAGGGGAGCTCCTATAATTCACCCCTCCACTTT
.	few	TRBV28	TRBJ1-2	CASSLFEFRGSGYTF	TGTGCCAGCAGTTTATTTGAGTTTAGGGGATCTGGCTACACCTTC
TRBD1	.	TRBV7-2	TRBJ1-2	CASSPDRRNGYTF	TGTGCCAGCAGCCCGGACAGGAGGAATGGCTACACCTTC
TRBD2	.	TRBV23-1	TRBJ2-7	CASSQFGVAGPYEQYF	TGCGCCAGCAGTCAATTTGGAGTAGCGGGTCCTTACGAGCAGTACTTC
.	.	TRBV9	TRBJ1-6	CASSATHIGGNSPLHF	TGTGCCAGCAGCGCAACTCACATCGGAGGTAATTCACCCCTCCACTTT
TRBD1	few	TRBV7-6	TRBJ2-6	CASRGGQGISGANVLTF	TGTGCCAGCAGGGGAGGACAGGGCATATCTGGGGCCAACGTCCTGACTTTC
.	few	TRBV19	TRBJ1-1	CASSTTGLKAFF	TGTGCCAGTAGTACCACAGGGTTGAAAGCTTTCTTT
TRBD1	.	TRBV6-1	TRBJ2-2	CASSERTGNTGELFF	TGTGCCAGCAGTGAGCGGACAGGGAACACCGGGGAGCTGTTTTTT
TRBD2	.	TRBV6-4	TRBJ2-3	CASSDSRLAGGPYTQYF	TGTGCCAGCAGTGACTCACGACTAGCGGGGGGGCCGTATACGCAGTATTTT
TRBD1	few	TRBV7-9	TRBJ1-1	CASSFLQGQTEAFF	TGTGCCAGCAGCTTCCTACAGGGGCAAACTGAAGCTTTCTTT
TRBD1	.	TRBV6-5	TRBJ2-7	CASRRQGWSYEQYF	TGTGCCAGCAGGCGACAGGGATGGTCCTACGAGCAGTACTTC
.	.	TRBV7-2	TRBJ1-2	CASSLASRGAHYGYTF	TGTGCCAGCAGCTTAGCTTCAAGGGGCGCTCACTATGGCTACACCTTC
TRBD2	.	TRBV7-8	TRBJ2-3	CASSMLAGGRTDTQYF	TGTGCCAGCAGCATGCTAGCGGGGGGGCGCACAGATACGCAGTATTTT
.	.	TRBV9	TRBJ1-1	CASSVDGRTDTEAFF	TGTGCCAGCAGCGTAGATGGCAGGACAGATACTGAAGCTTTCTTT
.	.	TRBV2	TRBJ1-1	CASSGDSSNTEAFF	TGTGCCAGCAGTGGAGACAGTTCGAACACTGAAGCTTTCTTT
TRBD1	.	TRBV3-1/TRBV3-2	TRBJ1-4	CASSPTGLPTIDEKLFF	TGTGCCAGCAGCCCGACAGGGCTCCCGACCATTGATGAAAAACTGTTTTTT
TRBD1	.	TRBV28	TRBJ1-1	CASTRTGTGNTEAFF	TGTGCCAGCACCCGCACCGGGACAGGGAACACTGAAGCTTTCTTT
TRBD1	.	TRBV12-5	TRBJ1-2	CASGLPPGGETRSYYGYTF	TGTGCTAGTGGTTTGCCACCAGGGGGCGAGACTCGCTCGTACTATGGCTACACCTTC
.	.	TRBV11-2	TRBJ1-2	CASSLAAQGGYGYTF	TGTGCCAGCAGCTTAGCCGCGCAGGGAGGCTATGGCTACACCTTC
TRBD1	.	TRBV6-6	TRBJ2-5	CASSRPAGGQETQYF	TGTGCCAGCAGTCGTCCGGCAGGGGGTCAAGAGACCCAGTACTTC
.	.	TRBV2	TRBJ1-2	CASILQVQGYGYTF	TGTGCCAGCATCCTGCAGGTGCAGGGATATGGCTACACCTTC
.	few	TRBV5-6	TRBJ1-3	CASSSQVNSGNTIYF	TGTGCCAGCAGTTCCCAGGTGAACTCTGGAAACACCATATATTTT
.	.	TRBV30	TRBJ2-7	CATGDPSSEQYF	TGTGCTACGGGGGACCCCAGTTCCGAGCAGTACTTC
.	.	TRBV5-5	TRBJ2-7	CASSLWTDISYEQYF	TGTGCCAGCAGCTTGTGGACAGACATTTCCTACGAGCAGTACTTC
TRBD1	.	TRBV7-2	TRBJ1-1	CASSYLGQHTEAFF	TGTGCCAGCAGCTACCTGGGACAGCACACTGAAGCTTTCTTT
.	.	TRBV19	TRBJ2-3	CASSVSLADTQYF	TGTGCCAGTAGTGTGTCCCTAGCAGATACGCAGTATTTT
.	.	TRBV7-6	TRBJ1-1	CASSGDSNTEAFF	TGTGCCAGCAGCGGGGACTCGAACACTGAAGCTTTCTTT
TRBD1	.	TRBV7-9	TRBJ1-6	CASSATGLNSPLHF	TGTGCCAGCAGCGCGACAGGGCTAAATTCACCCCTCCACTTT
TRBD1	.	TRBV19	TRBJ1-2	CASSRTGFYGYTF	TGTGCCAGTAGTAGGACAGGATTCTATGGCTACACCTTC
TRBD1	.	TRBV6-5	TRBJ1-1	CASRWDRITEAFF	TGTGCCAGCAGGTGGGACAGGATAACTGAAGCTTTCTTT
.	.	TRBV6-5	TRBJ1-4	CASSYSIDRRNEKLFF	TGTGCCAGCAGTTACTCGATAGACAGGAGGAATGAAAAACTGTTTTTT
TRBD1	.	TRBV24-1	TRBJ2-2	CATSGRDRETGELFF	TGTGCCACCAGTGGGCGGGACAGGGAAACCGGGGAGCTGTTTTTT
.	.	TRBV7-2	TRBJ1-5	CASSSPRRGQPQHF	TGTGCCAGCAGCTCCCCACGGAGGGGCCAGCCCCAGCATTTT
.	.	TRBV14	TRBJ2-2	CASSQDASSQVNTGELFF	TGTGCCAGCAGCCAAGATGCCTCGAGCCAGGTGAACACCGGGGAGCTGTTTTTT
.	.	TRBV7-2	TRBJ1-2	CASSLGGTYGYTF	TGTGCCAGCAGCTTGGGGGGAACCTATGGCTACACCTTC
.	.	TRBV29-1	TRBJ1-6	CSVSFEGDSPLHF	TGCAGCGTCTCATTCGAGGGTGATTCACCCCTCCACTTT
.	.	TRBV24-1	TRBJ2-7	CATSDSNRYEQYF	TGTGCCACCAGTGATTCCAACCGGTACGAGCAGTACTTC
TRBD1	.	TRBV6-5	TRBJ1-1	CASSSRQGGHTEAFF	TGTGCCAGCAGTAGTCGACAGGGGGGTCACACTGAAGCTTTCTTT
TRBD1	.	TRBV5-1	TRBJ1-1	CASSYTGGTEAFF	TGCGCCAGCAGCTACACAGGGGGAACTGAAGCTTTCTTT
.	.	TRBV19	TRBJ2-1	CASSIAGAPPYNEQFF	TGTGCCAGTAGTATAGCTGGGGCTCCCCCTTACAATGAGCAGTTCTTC
.	.	TRBV5-1	TRBJ2-5	CASSLLPNRELETQYF	TGCGCCAGCAGCTTGTTGCCGAACAGGGAATTAGAGACCCAGTACTTC
.	.	TRBV2	TRBJ1-2	CASSGSVYGYTF	TGTGCCAGCAGTGGTTCCGTCTATGGCTACACCTTC